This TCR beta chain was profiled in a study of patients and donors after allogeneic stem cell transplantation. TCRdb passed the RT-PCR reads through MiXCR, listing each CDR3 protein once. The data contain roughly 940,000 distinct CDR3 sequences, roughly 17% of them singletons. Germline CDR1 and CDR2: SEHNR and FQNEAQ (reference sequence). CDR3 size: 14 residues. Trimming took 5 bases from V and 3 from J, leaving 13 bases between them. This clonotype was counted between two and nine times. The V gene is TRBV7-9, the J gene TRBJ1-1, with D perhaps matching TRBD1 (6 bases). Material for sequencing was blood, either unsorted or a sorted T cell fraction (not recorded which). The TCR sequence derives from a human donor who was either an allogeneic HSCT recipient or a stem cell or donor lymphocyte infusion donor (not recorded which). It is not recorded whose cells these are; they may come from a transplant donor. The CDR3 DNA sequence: TGTGCCAGCAGCCCGGGGGACACCCACACTGAAGCTTTCTTT. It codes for CASSPGDTHTEAFF.